These 6 T cell receptor beta chains share one sample of origin, sequenced in a study of regulatory T cells in long-lasting Graves disease. Arm-PCR with iRepertoire HTBI primers amplified the CDR3 regions for these TCR beta libraries. TCRdb reprocessed the multiplex PCR reads via MiXCR and lists one record per CDR3 protein. The sample contains about 500,000 distinct CDR3 sequences, 9.5% to 15% of which appear only once. Regarding time point: newly diagnosed GD, antithyroid drugs for less than 3 months. From PBMCs, RNA was extracted and then used to make the TCR library. The same specimen was also included in a second study, on T cells in Graves' hyperthyroidism and ophthalmopathy.

The sequencing here drew on peripheral blood mononuclear cells (PBMCs), taken at new diagnosis, from a patient treated with antithyroid drugs. Receptors originate from a woman in her twenties or thirties with Graves disease.

A note on this clonotype: It may be a read error: a sequence one base away is much more abundant. The V gene is TRBV19, the J gene TRBJ2-3, with 10 bases lining up with TRBD2. V was pared by 8 bases and J by 7 bases, with 9 bases of the junction left unmatched. This CDR3 has 14 amino acids. Germline loops: CDR1 LNHDA, CDR2 SQIVND (reference sequence). In nucleotides, the CDR3 is TGTGCCAGTGGTCTAGCGGGAGAGCGTCATACGCAGTATTTT. Encoded protein: CASGLAGERHTQYF. The entire variable domain, with the rest obtained from reference TRBV19 and TRBJ2-3, is as follows: DGGITQSPKYLFRKEGQNVTLSCEQNLNHDAMYWYRQDPGQGLRLIYYSQIVNDFQKGDIAEGYSVSREKKESFPLTVTSAQKNPTAFYLCASGLAGERHTQYFGPGTRLTVL.

This clonotype was seen repeatedly, ten times or more. V is TRBV3-1 and J is TRBJ2-2; 9 bases align to TRBD1. V trimming: 4 bases; J trimming: 7 bases; junction bases outside the gene matches: 4. Germline assignment: CDR1 LGHDT and CDR2 YNNKEL (reference sequence). The CDR3 extends over 14 amino acids. CDR3 nucleotide sequence: TGTGCCAGCAGCCGGACAGGGGCATACGGGGAGCTGTTTTTT. As protein: CASSRTGAYGELFF.

This clonotype was seen many times. This chain links TRBV20-1 with TRBJ1-1; tentatively, D is TRBD1 (6 bases). The V gene lost 6 bases and the J gene lost 0 bases, with 17 bases spanning the gap. The CDR3 loop spans 15 amino acids. Germline V gene data show CDR1 as DFQATT and CDR2 as SNEGSKA (reference sequence). In nucleotides, the CDR3 is TGCAGTGCACAGGGAGGCCCGGGTATGAACACTGAAGCTTTCTTT. It codes for CSAQGGPGMNTEAFF.

Details on this clonotype: The junction departs from germline at one end; a sequencing error may be responsible. The J gene is TRBJ2-7, the V gene TRBV12-3 or TRBV12-4; D unclear. The CDR3 length is 14 residues. In DNA form, the CDR3 reads TGTGCCAACAGTTTAAGACTCCTCTCCTACGAGCAGTACTTC. Protein product: CANSLRLLSYEQYF.

This clonotype has only a few counts. J is TRBJ2-7 and V is TRBV7-8, with D possibly being TRBD1 (5 bases). There are 16 residues in the CDR3. Germline V gene lookup returns CDR1 SGHVS and CDR2 FQNEAQ. Trimming left V 0 bases short and J 6 bases short, with 18 bases between. This CDR3 reads CASSLAIGAVAREQYF. Here the CDR3 DNA reads TGTGCCAGCAGCTTAGCGATTGGGGCTGTAGCTCGCGAGCAGTACTTC. The whole variable domain, filled in from reference TRBV7-8 and TRBJ2-7, reads GAGVSQSPRYKVAKRGQDVALRCDPISGHVSLFWYQQALGQGPEFLTYFQNEAQLDKSGLPSDRFFAERPEGSVSTLKIQRTQQEDSAVYLCASSLAIGAVAREQYFGPGTRLTVT.

This clonotype was recorded many times. The rearrangement links TRBV20-1 to TRBJ2-1, with 8 bases lining up with TRBD2. The CDR3 runs to 13 residues. CDR1 and CDR2 (germline): DFQATT, SNEGSKA (reference sequence). V lost 0 bases, J lost 6 bases, and 1 base stayed unmatched. Here the CDR3 DNA reads TGCAGTGCTAGAGATCTAGCGGGCAATGAGCAGTTCTTC. Translating it yields CSARDLAGNEQFF.